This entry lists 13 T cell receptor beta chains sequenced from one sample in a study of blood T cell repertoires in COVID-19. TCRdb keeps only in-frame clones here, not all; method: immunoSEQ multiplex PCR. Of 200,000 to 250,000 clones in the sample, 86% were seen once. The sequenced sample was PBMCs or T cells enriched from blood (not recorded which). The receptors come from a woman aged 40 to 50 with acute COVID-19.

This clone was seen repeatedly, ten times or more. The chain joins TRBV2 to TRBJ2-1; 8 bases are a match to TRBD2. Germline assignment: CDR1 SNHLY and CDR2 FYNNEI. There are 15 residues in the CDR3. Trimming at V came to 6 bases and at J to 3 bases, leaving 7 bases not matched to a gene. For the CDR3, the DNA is TGTGCCAGCAGCTCCAGCGGGAGTAGCTACAATGAGCAGTTCTTC. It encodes CASSSSGSSYNEQFF.

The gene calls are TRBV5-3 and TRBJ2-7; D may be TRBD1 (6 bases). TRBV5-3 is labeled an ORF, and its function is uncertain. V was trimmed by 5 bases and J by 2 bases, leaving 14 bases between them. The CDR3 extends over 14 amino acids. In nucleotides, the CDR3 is TGTGCCAGAAGTCGTGGACAGTACCCCTACGAGCAGTACTTC. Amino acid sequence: CARSRGQYPYEQYF.

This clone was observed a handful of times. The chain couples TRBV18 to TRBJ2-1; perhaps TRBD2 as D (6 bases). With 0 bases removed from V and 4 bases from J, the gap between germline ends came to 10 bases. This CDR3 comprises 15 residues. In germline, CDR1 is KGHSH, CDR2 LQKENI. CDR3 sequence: CASSPPQGGYNEQFF. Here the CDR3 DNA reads TGTGCCAGCTCACCACCCCAGGGAGGTTACAATGAGCAGTTCTTC. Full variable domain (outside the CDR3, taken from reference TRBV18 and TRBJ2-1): NAGVMQNPRHLVRRRGQEARLRCSPMKGHSHVYWYRQLPEEGLKFMVYLQKENIIDESGMPKERFSAEFPKEGPSILRIQQVVRGDSAAYFCASSPPQGGYNEQFFGPGTRLTVL.

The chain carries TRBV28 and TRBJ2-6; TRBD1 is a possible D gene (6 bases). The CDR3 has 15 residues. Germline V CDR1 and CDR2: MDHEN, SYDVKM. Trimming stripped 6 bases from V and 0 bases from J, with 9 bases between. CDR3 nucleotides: TGTGCCAGCAGAACGACAGGCTCTGGGGCCAACGTCCTGACTTTC. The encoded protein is CASRTTGSGANVLTF.

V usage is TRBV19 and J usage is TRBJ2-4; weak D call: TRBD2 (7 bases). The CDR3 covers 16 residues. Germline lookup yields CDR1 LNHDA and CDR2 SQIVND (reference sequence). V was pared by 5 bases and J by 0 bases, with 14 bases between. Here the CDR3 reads CASSWGGWLAKNIQYF. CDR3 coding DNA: TGTGCCAGTAGTTGGGGGGGCTGGTTAGCCAAAAACATTCAGTACTTC.

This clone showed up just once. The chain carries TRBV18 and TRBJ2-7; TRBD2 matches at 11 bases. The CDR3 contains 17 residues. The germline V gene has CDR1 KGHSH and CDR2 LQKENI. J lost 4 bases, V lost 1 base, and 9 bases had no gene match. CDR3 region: CASSPQRFSGRGYEQYF. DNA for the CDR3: TGTGCCAGCTCACCACAGAGATTTAGCGGGAGGGGGTACGAGCAGTACTTC. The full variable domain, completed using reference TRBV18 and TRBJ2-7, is NAGVMQNPRHLVRRRGQEARLRCSPMKGHSHVYWYRQLPEEGLKFMVYLQKENIIDESGMPKERFSAEFPKEGPSILRIQQVVRGDSAAYFCASSPQRFSGRGYEQYFGPGTRLTVT.

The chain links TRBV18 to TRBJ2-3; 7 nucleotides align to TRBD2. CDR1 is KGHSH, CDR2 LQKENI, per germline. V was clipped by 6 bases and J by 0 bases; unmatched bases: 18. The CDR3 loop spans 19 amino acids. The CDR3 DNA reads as TGTGCCAGCTCGACGAGGAGAGCGGGAATGACTAATAGCACAGATACGCAGTATTTT. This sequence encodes CASSTRRAGMTNSTDTQYF. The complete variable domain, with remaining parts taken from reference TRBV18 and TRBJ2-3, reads NAGVMQNPRHLVRRRGQEARLRCSPMKGHSHVYWYRQLPEEGLKFMVYLQKENIIDESGMPKERFSAEFPKEGPSILRIQQVVRGDSAAYFCASSTRRAGMTNSTDTQYFGPGTRLTVL.

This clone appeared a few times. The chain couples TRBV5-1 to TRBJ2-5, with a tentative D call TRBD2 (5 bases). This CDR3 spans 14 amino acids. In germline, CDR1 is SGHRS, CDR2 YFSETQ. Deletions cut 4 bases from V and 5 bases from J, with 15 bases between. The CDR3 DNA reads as TGCGCCAGCAGCCCGGACTCCACGGCCGAGACCCAGTACTTC. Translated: CASSPDSTAETQYF.

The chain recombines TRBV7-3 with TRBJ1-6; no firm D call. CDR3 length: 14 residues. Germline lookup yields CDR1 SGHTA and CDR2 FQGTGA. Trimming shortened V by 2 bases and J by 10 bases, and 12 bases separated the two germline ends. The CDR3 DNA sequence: TGTGCCAGCAGCTTATCGACTGTTGGCTCACCCCTCCACTTT. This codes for CASSLSTVGSPLHF.

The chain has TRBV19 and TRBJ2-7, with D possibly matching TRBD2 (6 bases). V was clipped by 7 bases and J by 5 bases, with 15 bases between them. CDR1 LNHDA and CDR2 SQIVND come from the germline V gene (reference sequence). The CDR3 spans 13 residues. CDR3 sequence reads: CASKEGLGDEQYF. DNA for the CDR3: TGTGCCAGTAAGGAGGGGCTCGGCGACGAGCAGTACTTC. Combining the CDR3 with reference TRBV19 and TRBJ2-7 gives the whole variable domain DGGITQSPKYLFRKEGQNVTLSCEQNLNHDAMYWYRQDPGQGLRLIYYSQIVNDFQKGDIAEGYSVSREKKESFPLTVTSAQKNPTAFYLCASKEGLGDEQYFGPGTRLTVT.

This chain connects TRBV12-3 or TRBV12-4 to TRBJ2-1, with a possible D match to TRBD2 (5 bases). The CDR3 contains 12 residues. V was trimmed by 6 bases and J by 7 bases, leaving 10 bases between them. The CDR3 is CASSPQRNEQFF. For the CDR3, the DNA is TGTGCCAGCAGCCCACAGCGGAATGAGCAGTTCTTC.

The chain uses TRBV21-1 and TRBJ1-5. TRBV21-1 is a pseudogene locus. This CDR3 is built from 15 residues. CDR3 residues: CASSIARNNGGPQHF. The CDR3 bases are TGTGCCAGCAGCATTGCCCGGAACAATGGAGGGCCCCAGCATTTT.

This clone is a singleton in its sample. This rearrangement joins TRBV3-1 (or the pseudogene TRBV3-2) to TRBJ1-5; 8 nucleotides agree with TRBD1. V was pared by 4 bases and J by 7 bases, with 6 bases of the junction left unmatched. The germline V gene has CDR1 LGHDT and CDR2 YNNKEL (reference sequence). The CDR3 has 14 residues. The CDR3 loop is CASSLGQESQPQHF. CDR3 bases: TGTGCCAGCAGCCTGGGACAGGAGAGCCAGCCCCAGCATTTT.